This T cell receptor beta chain stems from a study of response to subunit inactivated influenza vaccine. Study-level findings and limits: Authors suggested seasonal influenza vaccinations each recruit few new T cells.

MiXCR was run by TCRdb on the RT-PCR reads, yielding one entry per CDR3 protein. The table records roughly 670,000 distinct CDR3 sequences, 14% of them present only once. Concerning this clonotype: Its matching antigen is unknown.

The germline V gene has CDR1 MDHEN and CDR2 SYDVKM. Unmatched junction bases numbered 16, after V lost 8 bases and J lost 4 bases. CDR3 length equals 17 residues. The sequence was collected from a man aged 50 to 60 who received an inactivated influenza vaccine. Sequencing used PBMCs from blood, obtained 14 to 15 days before vaccination. The chain links TRBV28 to TRBJ2-5; TRBD2 matches at 10 bases. Written as DNA, the CDR3 is TGTGCCAGCCCTCCTAGCGGGGGCCCGATTTGGGCAGAGACCCAGTACTTC. This codes for CASPPSGGPIWAETQYF.